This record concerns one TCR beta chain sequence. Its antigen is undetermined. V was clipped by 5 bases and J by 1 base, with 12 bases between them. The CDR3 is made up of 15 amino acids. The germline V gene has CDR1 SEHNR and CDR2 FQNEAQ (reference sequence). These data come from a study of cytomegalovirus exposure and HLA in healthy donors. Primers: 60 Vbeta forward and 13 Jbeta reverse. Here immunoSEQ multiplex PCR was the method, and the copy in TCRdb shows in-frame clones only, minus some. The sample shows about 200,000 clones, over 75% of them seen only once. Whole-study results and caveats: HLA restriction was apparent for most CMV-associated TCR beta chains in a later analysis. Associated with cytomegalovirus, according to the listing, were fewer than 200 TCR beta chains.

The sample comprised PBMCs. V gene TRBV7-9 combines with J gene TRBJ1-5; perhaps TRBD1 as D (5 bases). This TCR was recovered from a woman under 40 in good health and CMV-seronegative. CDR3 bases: TGTGCCAGCAGCGGCGGGACCAGGAGCAATCAGCCCCAGCATTTT. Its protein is CASSGGTRSNQPQHF.